Here is one T cell receptor beta chain with its context. Its antigen remains unidentified. Possible read error: a much larger clone is one base away. Germline loops: CDR1 SEHNR, CDR2 FQNEAQ (reference sequence). V gave up 11 bases and J gave up 2 bases; unmatched junction bases: 11. The CDR3 runs to 16 residues. TCR beta CDR3 region amplification was performed from RNA transcripts. The study used the HTBI primer set for a first-round RT-PCR of the TCR CDR3. MiXCR, applied by TCRdb to the multiplex PCR reads, yields one record per CDR3 protein. The sample contains hundreds of thousands of distinct CDR3 sequences, around a sixth of which appear only once. This sample is part of a study of T cells in Graves' hyperthyroidism and ophthalmopathy. Patients were aged 18 to 65, had disease duration under 2 months, and had newly diagnosed hyperthyroidism. Patients having uncontrolled infection, another autoimmune disease, pregnancy or lactation were not included. Source material for PBMCs was over 7.5 ml fresh peripheral blood.

Study observations and caveats: Blood also showed most of the thyroid clonotypes that were expanded above 0.001.

This sequence joins TRBV7-9 and TRBJ2-3; TRBD2 aligns across 12 bases. Sequences were obtained from blood. The sequence was collected from a woman aged 50 to 60 with Graves' hyperthyroidism that later progressed to Graves' ophthalmopathy. CDR3 residues: CAGSPTSGGLTDTQYF. The CDR3 DNA follows: TGTGCCGGAAGCCCGACTAGCGGGGGACTCACAGATACGCAGTATTTT.